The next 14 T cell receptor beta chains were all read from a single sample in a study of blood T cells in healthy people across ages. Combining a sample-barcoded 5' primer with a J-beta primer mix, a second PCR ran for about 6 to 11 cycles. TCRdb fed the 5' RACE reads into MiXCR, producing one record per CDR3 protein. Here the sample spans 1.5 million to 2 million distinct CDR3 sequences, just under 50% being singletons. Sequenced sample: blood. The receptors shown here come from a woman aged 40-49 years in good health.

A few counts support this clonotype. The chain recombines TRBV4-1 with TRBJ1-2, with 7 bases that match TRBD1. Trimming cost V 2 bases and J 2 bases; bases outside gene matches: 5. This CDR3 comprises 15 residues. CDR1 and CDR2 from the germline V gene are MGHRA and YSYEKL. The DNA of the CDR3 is TGCGCCAGCAGCCAACCGGGACAGAGCAACTATGGCTACACCTTC. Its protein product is CASSQPGQSNYGYTF.

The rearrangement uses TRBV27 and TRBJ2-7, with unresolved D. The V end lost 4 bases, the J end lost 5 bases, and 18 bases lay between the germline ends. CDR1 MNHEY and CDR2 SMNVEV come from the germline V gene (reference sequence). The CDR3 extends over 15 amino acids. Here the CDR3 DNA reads TGTGCCAGCAGTTGGAACCTAGGTGGGATAGACGAGCAGTACTTC. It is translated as CASSWNLGGIDEQYF.

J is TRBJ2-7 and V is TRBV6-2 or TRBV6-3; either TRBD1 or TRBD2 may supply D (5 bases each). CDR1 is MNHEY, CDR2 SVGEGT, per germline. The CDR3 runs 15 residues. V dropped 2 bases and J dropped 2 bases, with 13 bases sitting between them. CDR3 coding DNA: TGTGCCAGCAGTTACCGAGAAGGGACCCCCTACGAGCAGTACTTC. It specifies CASSYREGTPYEQYF.

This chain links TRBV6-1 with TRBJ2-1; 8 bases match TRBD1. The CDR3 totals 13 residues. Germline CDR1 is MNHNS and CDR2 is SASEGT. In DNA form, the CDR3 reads TGTGGAACAGACAGGGGACCCTACAATGAGCAGTTCTTC. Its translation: CGTDRGPYNEQFF.

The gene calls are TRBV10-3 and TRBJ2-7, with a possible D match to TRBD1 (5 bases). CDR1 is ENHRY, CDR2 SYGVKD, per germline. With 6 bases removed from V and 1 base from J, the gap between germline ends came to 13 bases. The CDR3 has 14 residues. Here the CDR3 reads CAISDSLRSYEQYF. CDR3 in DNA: TGTGCCATCAGCGACAGTCTGAGGTCCTACGAGCAGTACTTC.

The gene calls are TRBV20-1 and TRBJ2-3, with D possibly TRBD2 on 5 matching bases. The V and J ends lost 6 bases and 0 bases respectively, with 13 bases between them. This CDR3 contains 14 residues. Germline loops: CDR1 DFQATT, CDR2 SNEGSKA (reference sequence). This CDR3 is CSAPGLLSTDTQYF. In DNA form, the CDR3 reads TGCAGTGCGCCCGGACTCCTCAGCACAGATACGCAGTATTTT.

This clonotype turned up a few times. CDR3 DNA sequence: TGTGCCAGCAGTTATGTGGTCACAGATACGCAGTATTTT. Protein sequence: CASSYVVTDTQYF. The V call is TRBV6-5, the J call TRBJ2-3, with D uncertain. V lost 3 bases and J lost 2, with 6 bases in between. Germline CDR1 and CDR2: MNHEY and SVGAGI. The CDR3 is 13 residues long.

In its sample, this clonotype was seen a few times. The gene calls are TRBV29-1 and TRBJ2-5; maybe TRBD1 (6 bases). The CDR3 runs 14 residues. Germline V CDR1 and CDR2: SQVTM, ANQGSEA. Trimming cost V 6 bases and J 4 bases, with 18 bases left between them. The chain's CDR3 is CSVDGGVAGETQYF. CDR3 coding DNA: TGCAGCGTCGATGGGGGCGTTGCAGGAGAGACCCAGTACTTC.

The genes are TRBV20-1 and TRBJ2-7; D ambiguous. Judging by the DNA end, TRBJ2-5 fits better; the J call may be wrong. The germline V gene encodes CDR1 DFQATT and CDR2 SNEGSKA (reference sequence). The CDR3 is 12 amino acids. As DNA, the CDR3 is TGCAGTGCTAGGTCGATCCAAGAGACCCAGTACTTC. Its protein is CSARSIQETQYF.

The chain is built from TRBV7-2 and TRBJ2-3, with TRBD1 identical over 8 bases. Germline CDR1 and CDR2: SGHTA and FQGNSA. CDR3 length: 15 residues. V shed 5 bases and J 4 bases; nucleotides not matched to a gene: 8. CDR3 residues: CASSIQGARADTQYF. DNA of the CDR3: TGTGCCAGCAGCATCCAGGGGGCGCGGGCAGATACGCAGTATTTT.

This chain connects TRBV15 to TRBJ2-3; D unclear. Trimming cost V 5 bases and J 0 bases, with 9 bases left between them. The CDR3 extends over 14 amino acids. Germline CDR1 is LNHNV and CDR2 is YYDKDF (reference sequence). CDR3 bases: TGTGCCACCAGCCGCTACAGTAGCACAGATACGCAGTATTTT. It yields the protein CATSRYSSTDTQYF. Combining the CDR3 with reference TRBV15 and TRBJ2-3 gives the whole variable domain DAMVIQNPRYQVTQFGKPVTLSCSQTLNHNVMYWYQQKSSQAPKLLFHYYDKDFNNEADTPDNFQSRRPNTSFCFLDIRSPGLGDTAMYLCATSRYSSTDTQYFGPGTRLTVL.

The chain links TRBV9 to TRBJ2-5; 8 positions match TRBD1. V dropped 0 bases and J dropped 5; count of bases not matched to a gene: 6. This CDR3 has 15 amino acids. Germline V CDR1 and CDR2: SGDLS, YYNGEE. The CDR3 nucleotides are TGTGCCAGCAGCGTAGATTCAGGGGGCCTCGAGACCCAGTACTTC. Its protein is CASSVDSGGLETQYF.

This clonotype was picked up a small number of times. As DNA, the CDR3 is TGTGCCAGCAGGGGCAGGGCCCCCTACGAGCAGTACTTC. Translated: CASRGRAPYEQYF. The chain carries TRBV6-2 or TRBV6-3 and TRBJ2-7; D is possibly TRBD1 (5 bases). CDR3 size: 13 residues. In germline, CDR1 is MNHEY, CDR2 SVGEGT. Trimming removed 6 bases from V and 2 bases from J, with 11 bases in between.

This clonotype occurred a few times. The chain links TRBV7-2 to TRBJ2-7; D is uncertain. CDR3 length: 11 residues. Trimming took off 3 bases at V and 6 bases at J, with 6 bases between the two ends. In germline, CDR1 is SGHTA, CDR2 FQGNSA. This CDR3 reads CASSFIGEQYF. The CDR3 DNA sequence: TGTGCCAGCAGCTTTATCGGCGAGCAGTACTTC.